These 26 T cell receptor beta chains share one sample of origin, sequenced in a study of cytomegalovirus exposure and HLA in healthy donors. The PCR employed 60 Vbeta primers together with 13 Jbeta primers. Profiled with immunoSEQ multiplex PCR; TCRdb holds only in-frame clones, not every one. The table has fewer than 200,000 clones, about three quarters seen once. Sequencing used PBMCs. The origin of the receptors is a girl aged 5-17 years in good health and CMV-seronegative.

This clone appeared a few times. The J gene is TRBJ1-1, the V gene TRBV7-3, with D possibly matching TRBD1 (5 bases). V lost 5 bases and J lost 0, with 7 bases in between. The CDR3 is made up of 13 amino acids. The germline gives CDR1 SGHTA, CDR2 FQGTGA. CDR3 DNA: TGTGCCAGCAGCCGGGGGATGAACACTGAAGCTTTCTTT. Residues: CASSRGMNTEAFF.

The chain recombines TRBV19 with TRBJ2-1, with D maybe TRBD1 (5 bases). CDR1 and CDR2 from the germline V gene are LNHDA and SQIVND (reference sequence). CDR3 length: 17 amino acids. V dropped 2 bases and J dropped 2 bases, with 16 bases sitting between them. The DNA for the CDR3 is TGTGCCAGTAGTATAATGACTCTGGACACGGCCTACAATGAGCAGTTCTTC. This codes for CASSIMTLDTAYNEQFF.

This clone was picked up a small number of times. The V and J genes are TRBV6-1 and TRBJ2-1, with D possibly TRBD2 on 7 matching bases. The CDR3 covers 15 residues. Germline-derived CDR1 and CDR2 are MNHNS and SASEGT. Trimming stripped 7 bases from V and 8 bases from J, with 21 bases between. This CDR3 reads CASKTGGGHRDEQFF. CDR3 DNA: TGTGCCAGCAAAACTGGCGGGGGCCACCGGGATGAGCAGTTCTTC.

This clone was detected only a few times. This rearrangement joins TRBV6-5 to TRBJ2-7; D unresolved. Germline V gene data show CDR1 as MNHEY and CDR2 as SVGAGI. Trimming pared 0 bases from V and 1 base from J, leaving 13 bases between. CDR3 length: 16 residues. The CDR3 DNA reads TGTGCCAGCAGTTACTCTGGCAGCGCCAGTTCCTACGAGCAGTACTTC. Amino acids: CASSYSGSASSYEQYF.

The rearrangement uses TRBV11-2 and TRBJ1-1, with D uncertain. Trimming pared 7 bases from V and 0 bases from J, leaving 15 bases between. Germline values: CDR1 SGHAT, CDR2 FQNNGV. There are 15 residues in the CDR3. The CDR3 protein is CASIQSPRMNTEAFF. The CDR3 DNA reads TGTGCCAGCATACAGTCCCCCAGAATGAACACTGAAGCTTTCTTT.

The chain joins TRBV11-2 to TRBJ1-1, with 10 bases matching TRBD1. Germline CDR1 SGHAT, CDR2 FQNNGV. J was trimmed by 5 bases and V by 5 bases; bases with no gene match: 5. The CDR3 has 14 residues. The CDR3: CASSTDRGRTEAFF. The CDR3 nucleotides are TGTGCCAGCAGCACGGACAGGGGGAGGACTGAAGCTTTCTTT.

The gene calls are TRBV7-9 and TRBJ2-3, with D tentatively TRBD1 (5 bases). Trimming shortened V by 5 bases and J by 0 bases, and 12 bases separated the two germline ends. Germline CDR1 and CDR2: SEHNR and FQNEAQ (reference sequence). The CDR3 consists of 15 residues. The CDR3 sequence is CASSPPGISTDTQYF. In DNA form, the CDR3 reads TGTGCCAGCAGCCCCCCAGGGATTAGCACAGATACGCAGTATTTT.

This clone occurred a few times. The rearrangement uses TRBV18 and TRBJ2-5, with 14 bases matching TRBD2. Germline assignment: CDR1 KGHSH and CDR2 LQKENI. This CDR3 spans 16 amino acids. After removal of 2 bases from V and 3 bases from J, the junction contained 2 bases not matched to a gene. The CDR3 here is CASSPWGLAGEETQYF. The CDR3 DNA follows: TGTGCCAGCTCACCATGGGGACTAGCGGGGGAAGAGACCCAGTACTTC.

This chain connects TRBV23-1 to TRBJ1-2; TRBD1 might be the D (6 bases). TRBV23-1 is assigned to the ORF class and has an uncertain function. CDR3 size: 17 residues. V shed 3 bases and J shed 6 bases, with 23 bases lying between them. As DNA, the CDR3 is TGCGCCAGCAGTCAGGGGGCCGGGCCAGACCCTCCTAATGGCTACACCTTC. Translation: CASSQGAGPDPPNGYTF.

This sequence joins TRBV28 and TRBJ1-1, with D hard to call. Germline V lookup: CDR1 MDHEN, CDR2 SYDVKM. This CDR3 is built from 13 residues. V lost 3 bases, J lost 7 bases, and 12 bases lay in between. CDR3 amino acids: CASSLRWVGEAFF. The CDR3 DNA reads as TGTGCCAGCAGTTTGAGGTGGGTGGGTGAAGCTTTCTTT.

The chain uses TRBV4-1 and TRBJ1-2; a possible D gene is TRBD1 (6 bases). Looked up from germline, CDR1 is MGHRA and CDR2 is YSYEKL. Trimming cost V 4 bases and J 3 bases, with 12 bases left between them. This CDR3 has 14 residues. CDR3 protein: CASSPGDVHYGYTF. CDR3 in DNA: TGCGCCAGCAGCCCAGGGGACGTTCACTATGGCTACACCTTC.

The chain uses TRBV29-1 and TRBJ2-5, with TRBD2 identical over 7 bases. The germline V gene encodes CDR1 SQVTM and CDR2 ANQGSEA. V lost 4 bases to trimming and J lost 4 bases; unmatched junction nucleotides: 6. The CDR3 is 13 amino acids. The CDR3 DNA follows: TGCAGCGTTGGGGGGGGGATCTCAGAGACCCAGTACTTC. As protein: CSVGGGISETQYF.

A word on this clone: Its ends do not fully match the called genes, so a read error is possible. The chain employs TRBV15 and TRBJ1-2; D gene unclear. The CDR3 length is 14 residues. CDR1 LNHNV and CDR2 YYDKDF come from the germline V gene (reference sequence). CDR3: CATSRANEGDGYTF. CDR3 DNA: TGTGCCACCAGCAGAGCCAACGAAGGAGATGGTTACACCTTC.

The chain employs TRBV5-6 and TRBJ1-4; D is ambiguous. The V end lost 4 bases, the J end lost 12 bases, and 16 bases lay between the germline ends. The CDR3 has 13 residues. CDR1 and CDR2 from the germline V gene are SGHDT and YYEEEE. The CDR3 DNA reads as TGTGCCAGCAGCCAATTAGACGGAGGAGAACTGTTTTTT. It yields the protein CASSQLDGGELFF.

The V gene is TRBV18, the J gene TRBJ2-2; D is uncertain. The CDR3 covers 16 residues. In germline, CDR1 is KGHSH, CDR2 LQKENI. Trimming took off 1 base at V and 0 bases at J, with 9 bases between the two ends. CDR3 DNA: TGTGCCAGCTCACCACGAAAAGCTACGAACACCGGGGAGCTGTTTTTT. Its protein product is CASSPRKATNTGELFF.

This clone was recorded only once. V and J are TRBV7-3 and TRBJ1-1; TRBD1 matches at 12 bases. V was pared by 2 bases and J by 4 bases, with 5 bases of the junction left unmatched. Per the germline V gene, CDR1 is SGHTA and CDR2 is FQGTGA. The CDR3 has 16 residues. Here the CDR3 reads CASSLGRGQGATEAFF. The DNA for the CDR3 is TGTGCCAGCAGCTTAGGGCGGGGACAGGGGGCCACTGAAGCTTTCTTT.

This chain joins TRBV5-5 and TRBJ2-5; 7 nucleotides agree with TRBD1. V shed 4 bases and J 1 base; nucleotides not matched to a gene: 4. The CDR3 spans 14 residues. The germline CDR1 and CDR2 sequences are SGHKS and YYEKEE (reference sequence). Written as DNA, the CDR3 is TGTGCCAGCAGCCCAGGACAGGCCCAAGAGACCCAGTACTTC. It codes for CASSPGQAQETQYF.

J is TRBJ2-5 and V is TRBV5-4; 7 bases match TRBD1. Looked up from germline, CDR1 is SGHNT and CDR2 is YYREEE (reference sequence). The CDR3 is made up of 14 amino acids. V gave up 4 bases and J gave up 4 bases; unmatched junction bases: 7. In DNA form, the CDR3 reads TGTGCCAGCAGCCTCCAGGGGGTGACAGAGACCCAGTACTTC. Encoded protein: CASSLQGVTETQYF.

The V and J genes are TRBV6-5 and TRBJ1-2; D is possibly TRBD1 (6 bases). The CDR3 extends over 16 amino acids. V was shortened by 0 bases and J by 2 bases, with 13 bases between the two germline ends. Germline CDR1 MNHEY, CDR2 SVGAGI. The CDR3 is CASSYSRGPWNYGYTF. The CDR3, as DNA: TGTGCCAGCAGTTACTCCAGGGGCCCTTGGAACTATGGCTACACCTTC.

In its sample, this clone was seen a few times. The chain carries TRBV5-1 and TRBJ1-2; TRBD1 matches 8 bases. The CDR3 runs to 14 residues. The junction had 5 bases not matched to a gene; V was cut back by 4 bases and J by 3 bases. Per the germline V gene, CDR1 is SGHRS and CDR2 is YFSETQ. CDR3 coding DNA: TGCGCCAGCAGCGTTCAGGGGGCTGACTATGGCTACACCTTC. Residues: CASSVQGADYGYTF.

This sequence joins TRBV14 and TRBJ2-2, with D possibly matching TRBD1 (6 bases). The CDR3 loop spans 14 amino acids. Germline V lookup: CDR1 SGHDN, CDR2 FVKESK. The ends were cut back, 3 bases at V and 9 bases at J, with 14 bases in the middle. The CDR3 bases are TGTGCCAGCAGCCATCTACAGGGAGTTAGGGAGCTGTTTTTT. Its protein product is CASSHLQGVRELFF.

This clone appeared once. The chain carries TRBV7-9 and TRBJ2-1; 15 bases map to TRBD2. The J segment lost 2 bases and the V segment lost 5 bases, leaving 7 bases of the junction unmatched. Germline V CDR1 and CDR2: SEHNR, FQNEAQ (reference sequence). This CDR3 comprises 18 residues. The CDR3 DNA reads TGTGCCAGCAGCCGGACTAGCGGGGGGGGAGTCGCCTACAATGAGCAGTTCTTC. Protein product: CASSRTSGGGVAYNEQFF.

The chain has TRBV6-5 and TRBJ1-2; D is perhaps TRBD1 (5 bases). V was clipped by 8 bases and J by 11 bases, with 18 bases between them. CDR1 is MNHEY, CDR2 SVGAGI, per germline. The CDR3 extends over 12 amino acids. The CDR3 bases are TGTGCCAGCCACGGGGGGTCGAGGATATACACCTTC. Amino acid sequence: CASHGGSRIYTF.

The chain employs TRBV11-2 and TRBJ1-3, with 10 bases matching TRBD1. Germline loops: CDR1 SGHAT, CDR2 FQNNGV. CDR3 length: 14 residues. V was clipped by 4 bases and J by 3 bases; unmatched bases: 0. CDR3 amino acids: CASSWDRGGNTIYF. CDR3 sequence (DNA): TGTGCCAGCAGCTGGGACAGGGGTGGAAACACCATATATTTT.

The chain links TRBV5-1 to TRBJ1-5, with 9 bases identical to TRBD1. Trimming cost V 2 bases and J 0 bases; bases outside gene matches: 3. Germline V gene lookup returns CDR1 SGHRS and CDR2 YFSETQ. The CDR3 is 16 amino acids. The CDR3 is CASSLGDRDSNQPQHF. The DNA for the CDR3 is TGCGCCAGCAGCTTAGGGGACAGGGATAGCAATCAGCCCCAGCATTTT.

In nucleotides, the CDR3 is TGTGCCATCAGACAGGTTGGGGTCACTGAAGCTTTCTTT. It encodes CAIRQVGVTEAFF. The rearrangement joins TRBV10-3 to TRBJ1-1; tentative D call: TRBD1 (5 bases). The CDR3 length is 13 residues. V was trimmed by 6 bases and J by 4 bases, leaving 12 bases between them. The germline V gene encodes CDR1 ENHRY and CDR2 SYGVKD.